This entry is about one T cell receptor beta chain. Its cognate antigen has yet to be identified. No base quality information exists; no much larger clone differs at one position. These data are taken from a study of blood T cell repertoires in COVID-19 (dated by TCRdb to 2020 to 2022). As for the study more broadly: Collaborator samples came from the United States, Italy and Spain and covered acute and convalescent phases of COVID-19. The dataset comprised deeply sampled blood TCRbeta repertoires from subjects exposed to, actively infected with, or recovered from COVID-19. Where available, HLA class I and class II types were obtained from metadata supplied by the sample provider rather than from assay-based typing. The material from the prospective study consisted of cDNA or gDNA derived from T cells, B-cell-depleted T cells, or PBMCs. The repertoires were made available in a free public database intended to serve as a resource for research on the immune response to SARS-CoV-2. Samples were obtained from the ongoing ImmuneRACE study (first 160 participants) and from about 1,300 subjects provided by 6 global collaborators. The sample metadata nearly always contained a de-identified subject ID, COVID-19 status, age in years and sex.

In Seattle, one collaborating source enrolled patients while the infection was active and tracked those patients longitudinally over the course of disease. The collaborating institutions used their own protocols to collect whole blood in K2EDTA tubes. Collaborator samples were shipped for TCRbeta analysis as frozen whole blood, isolated PBMCs, or DNA extracted from either sample type. The immunoSEQ Assay, a bias-controlled multiplex PCR, was used to amplify TCRbeta CDR3 regions from genomic DNA. The published analysis was carried out like this. Nucleated cell counts per sample were estimated from amplification of reference gene primers within the assay. To quantify the absolute abundance of each unique TCRbeta CDR3 rearrangement, sequence reads were collapsed and filtered. For each sample, productive Simpson clonality was calculated by taking the square root of Simpson's diversity index across productive rearrangements. TCRdb's version of the immuneACCESS table is confined to in-frame rearrangements and falls short of the full clone set. An unresolved V gene accounts for under half of the shortfall where checked; the remainder is of unknown origin. V and J calls and clone size are given by that table; D and trimming were obtained from the DNA. Counted in this sample were roughly 320,000 clones; approximately 89% of them appeared once. The leading ten clones occupy roughly 1.9% of the sample.

On the study overall, not on this receptor specifically: Clinical and demographic metadata were provided uncurated, with the amount varying by source and participant.

Sequencing used peripheral blood. The sequence was obtained from a woman aged 25 to 45 with COVID-19, enrolled during active disease.

In nucleotides, the sequence is TGTGCCTGGAGCCGGCCCCCCGCGGCCCTCCACTTT. Its product reads: CAWSRPPAALHF. The chain is made from TRBV30 and TRBJ1-6; a confident D gene designation cannot be given. The CDR3 holds 12 amino acids from the cysteine to the phenylalanine. Left in the record is the CDR3 DNA by itself, 36 bases read in frame from the first base. Via the germline V gene (reference sequence), CDR1 is GTSNPN and CDR2 SVGIG. V drops 3 bases and J drops 14 bases, leaving 14 bases in between.